This T cell receptor (beta chain) is drawn from a study of response to subunit inactivated influenza vaccine. TCRdb re-called the RT-PCR reads through MiXCR, storing one row per CDR3 protein. Of about 480,000 distinct CDR3 sequences in the sample, over 10% were seen once. This clonotype was seen at least ten times. Trimming removed 3 bases at V and 2 bases at J, with 8 bases between. The CDR3 is 14 amino acids. This material consisted of PBMCs from blood, taken around seven weeks after vaccination. This TCR was recovered from a man aged 45 to 65 who received an inactivated influenza vaccine. V and J are TRBV12-3 or TRBV12-4 and TRBJ1-5, with D possibly being TRBD1 (5 bases). The CDR3 DNA reads TGTGCCAGCAGTTTTAGGGGTCGCAATCAGCCCCAGCATTTT. Protein product: CASSFRGRNQPQHF.